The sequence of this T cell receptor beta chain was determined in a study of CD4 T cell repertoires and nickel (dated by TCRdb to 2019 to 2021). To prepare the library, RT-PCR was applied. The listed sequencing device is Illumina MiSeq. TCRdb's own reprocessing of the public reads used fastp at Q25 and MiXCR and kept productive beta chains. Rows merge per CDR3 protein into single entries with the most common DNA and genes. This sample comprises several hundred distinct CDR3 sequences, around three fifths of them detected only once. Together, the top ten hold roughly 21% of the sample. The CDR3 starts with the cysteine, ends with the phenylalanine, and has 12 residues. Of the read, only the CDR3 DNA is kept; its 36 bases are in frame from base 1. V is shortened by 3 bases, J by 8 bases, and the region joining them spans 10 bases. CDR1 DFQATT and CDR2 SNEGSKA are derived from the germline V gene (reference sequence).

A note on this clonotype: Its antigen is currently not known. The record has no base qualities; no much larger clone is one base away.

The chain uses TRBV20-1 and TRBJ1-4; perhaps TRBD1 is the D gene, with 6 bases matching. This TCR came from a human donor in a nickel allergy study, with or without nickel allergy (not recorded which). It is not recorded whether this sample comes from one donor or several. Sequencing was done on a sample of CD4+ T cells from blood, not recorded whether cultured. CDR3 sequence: CSASETGEKLFF. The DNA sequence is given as TGCAGTGCTAGCGAGACAGGCGAAAAACTGTTTTTT.